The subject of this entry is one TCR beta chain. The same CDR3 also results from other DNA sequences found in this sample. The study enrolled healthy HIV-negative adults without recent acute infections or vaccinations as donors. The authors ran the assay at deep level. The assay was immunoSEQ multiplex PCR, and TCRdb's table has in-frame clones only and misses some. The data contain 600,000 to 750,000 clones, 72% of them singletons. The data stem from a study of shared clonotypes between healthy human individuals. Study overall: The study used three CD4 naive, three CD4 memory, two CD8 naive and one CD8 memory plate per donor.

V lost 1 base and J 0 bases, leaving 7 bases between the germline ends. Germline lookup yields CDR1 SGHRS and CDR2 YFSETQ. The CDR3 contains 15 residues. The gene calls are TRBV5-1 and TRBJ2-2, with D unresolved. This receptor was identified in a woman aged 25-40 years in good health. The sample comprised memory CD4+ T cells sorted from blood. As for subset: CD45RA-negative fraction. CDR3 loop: CASSLSGSNTGELFF. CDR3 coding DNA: TGCGCCAGCAGCTTGTCCGGGTCGAACACCGGGGAGCTGTTTTTT.